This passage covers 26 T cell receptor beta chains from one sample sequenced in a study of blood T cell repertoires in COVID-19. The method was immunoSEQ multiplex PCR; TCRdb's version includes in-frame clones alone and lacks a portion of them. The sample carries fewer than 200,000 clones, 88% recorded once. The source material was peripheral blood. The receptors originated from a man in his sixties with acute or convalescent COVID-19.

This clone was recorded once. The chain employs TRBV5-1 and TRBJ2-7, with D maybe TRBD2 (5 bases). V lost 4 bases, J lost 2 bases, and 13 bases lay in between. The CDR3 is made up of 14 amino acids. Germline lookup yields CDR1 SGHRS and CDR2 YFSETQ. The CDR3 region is CASSPRSSAYEQYF. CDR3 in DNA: TGCGCCAGCAGCCCAAGGAGTAGCGCCTACGAGCAGTACTTC.

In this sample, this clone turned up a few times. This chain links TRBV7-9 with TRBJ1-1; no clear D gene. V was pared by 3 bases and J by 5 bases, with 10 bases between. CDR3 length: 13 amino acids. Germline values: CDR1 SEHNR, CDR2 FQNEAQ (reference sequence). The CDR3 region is CASSFDGWTEAFF. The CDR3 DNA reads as TGTGCCAGCAGCTTCGATGGCTGGACTGAAGCTTTCTTT.

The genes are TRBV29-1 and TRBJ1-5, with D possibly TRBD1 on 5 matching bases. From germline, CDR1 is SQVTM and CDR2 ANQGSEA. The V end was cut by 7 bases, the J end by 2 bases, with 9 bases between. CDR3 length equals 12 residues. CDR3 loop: CSGGSGNQPQHF. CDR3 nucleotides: TGCAGCGGGGGGAGTGGCAATCAGCCCCAGCATTTT.

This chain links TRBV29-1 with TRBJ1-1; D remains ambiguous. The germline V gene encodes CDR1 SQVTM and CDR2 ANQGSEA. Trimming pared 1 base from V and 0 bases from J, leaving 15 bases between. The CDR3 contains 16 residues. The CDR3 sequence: CSVEAPTGSMNTEAFF. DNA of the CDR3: TGCAGCGTTGAAGCCCCCACCGGGAGCATGAACACTGAAGCTTTCTTT.

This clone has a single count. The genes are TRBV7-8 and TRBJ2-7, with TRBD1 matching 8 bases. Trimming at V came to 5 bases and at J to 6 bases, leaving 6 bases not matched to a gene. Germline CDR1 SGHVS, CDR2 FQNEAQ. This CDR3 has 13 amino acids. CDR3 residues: CASSTQGASEQYV. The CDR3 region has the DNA TGTGCCAGCAGCACCCAGGGGGCGAGCGAGCAGTACGTC.

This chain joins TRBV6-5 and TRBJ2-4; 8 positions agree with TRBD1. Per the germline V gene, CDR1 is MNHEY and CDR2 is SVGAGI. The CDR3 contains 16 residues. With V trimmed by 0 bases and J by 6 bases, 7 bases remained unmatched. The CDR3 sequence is CASSYSLQGELNIQYF. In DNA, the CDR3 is TGTGCCAGCAGTTACTCTTTACAGGGGGAACTAAACATTCAGTACTTC.

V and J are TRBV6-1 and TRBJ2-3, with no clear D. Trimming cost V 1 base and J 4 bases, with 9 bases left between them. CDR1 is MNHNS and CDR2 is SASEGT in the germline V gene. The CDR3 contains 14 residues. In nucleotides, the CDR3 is TGTGCCAGCAGTGAAGGGCCCGCAGCAGATACGCAGTATTTT. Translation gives CASSEGPAADTQYF.

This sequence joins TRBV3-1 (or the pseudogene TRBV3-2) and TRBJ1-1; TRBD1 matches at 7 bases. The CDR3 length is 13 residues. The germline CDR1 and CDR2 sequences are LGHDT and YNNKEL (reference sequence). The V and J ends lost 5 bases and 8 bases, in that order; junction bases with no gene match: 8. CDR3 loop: CASSSQGVPEAFF. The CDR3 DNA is TGTGCCAGCAGCTCCCAGGGGGTCCCCGAAGCTTTCTTT.

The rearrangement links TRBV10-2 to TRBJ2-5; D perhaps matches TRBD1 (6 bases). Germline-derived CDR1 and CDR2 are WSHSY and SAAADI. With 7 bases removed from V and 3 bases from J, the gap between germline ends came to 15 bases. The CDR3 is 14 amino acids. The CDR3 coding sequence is TGCGCCAGCACCAAAGGCAGGGGAGAAGAGACCCAGTACTTC. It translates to CASTKGRGEETQYF.

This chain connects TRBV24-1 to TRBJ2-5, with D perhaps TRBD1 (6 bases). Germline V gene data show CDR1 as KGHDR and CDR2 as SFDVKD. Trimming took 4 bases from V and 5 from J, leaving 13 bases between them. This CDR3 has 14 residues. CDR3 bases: TGTGCCACCAGTGACCCCAGGGGCGAGGAGACCCAGTACTTC. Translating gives CATSDPRGEETQYF.

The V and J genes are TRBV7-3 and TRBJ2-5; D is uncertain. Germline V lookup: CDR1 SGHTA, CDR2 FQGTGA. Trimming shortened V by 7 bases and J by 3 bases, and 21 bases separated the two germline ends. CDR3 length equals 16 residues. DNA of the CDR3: TGTGCCAGCAAACTACCCCCCGTTTGGCGAAAAGAGACCCAGTACTTC. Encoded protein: CASKLPPVWRKETQYF.

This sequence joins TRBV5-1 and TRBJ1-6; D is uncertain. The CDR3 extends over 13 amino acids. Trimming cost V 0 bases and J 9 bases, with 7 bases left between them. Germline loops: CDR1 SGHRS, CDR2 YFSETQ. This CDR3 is CASSLGESSPLHF. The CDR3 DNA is TGCGCCAGCAGCTTGGGGGAGAGTTCACCCCTCCACTTT.

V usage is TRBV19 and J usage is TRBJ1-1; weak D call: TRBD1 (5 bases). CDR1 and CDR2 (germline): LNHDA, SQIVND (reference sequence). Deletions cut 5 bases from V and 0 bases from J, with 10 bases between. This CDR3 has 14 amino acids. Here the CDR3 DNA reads TGTGCCAGTAGTCCGGCGACAGTGAACACTGAAGCTTTCTTT. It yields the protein CASSPATVNTEAFF.

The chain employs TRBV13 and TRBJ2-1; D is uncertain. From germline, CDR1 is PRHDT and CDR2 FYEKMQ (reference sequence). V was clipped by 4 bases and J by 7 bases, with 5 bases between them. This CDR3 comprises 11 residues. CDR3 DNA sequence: TGTGCCAGCAGCTCTCGTAATGAGCAGTTCTTC. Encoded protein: CASSSRNEQFF.

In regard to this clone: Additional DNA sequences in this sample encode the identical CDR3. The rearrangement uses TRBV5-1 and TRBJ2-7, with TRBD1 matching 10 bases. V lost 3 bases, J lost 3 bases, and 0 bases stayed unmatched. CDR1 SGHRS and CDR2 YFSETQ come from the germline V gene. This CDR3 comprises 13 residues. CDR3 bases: TGCGCCAGCAGCTGGGACAGGGGCTACGAGCAGTACGTC. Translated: CASSWDRGYEQYV.

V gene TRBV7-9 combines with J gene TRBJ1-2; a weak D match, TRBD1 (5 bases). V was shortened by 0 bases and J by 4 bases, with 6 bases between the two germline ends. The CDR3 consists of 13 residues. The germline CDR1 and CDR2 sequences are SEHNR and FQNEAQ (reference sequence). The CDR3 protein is CASSLATVYGYTF. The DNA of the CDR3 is TGTGCCAGCAGCTTAGCGACAGTCTATGGCTACACCTTC.

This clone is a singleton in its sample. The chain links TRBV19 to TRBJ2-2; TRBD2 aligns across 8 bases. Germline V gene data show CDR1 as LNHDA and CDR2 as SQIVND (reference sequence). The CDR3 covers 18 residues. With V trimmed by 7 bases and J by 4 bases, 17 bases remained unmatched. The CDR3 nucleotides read TGTGCCAGTATGGTAATTGGACGGGGGGGCCCGGGCACCGGGGAGCTGTTTTTT. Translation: CASMVIGRGGPGTGELFF.

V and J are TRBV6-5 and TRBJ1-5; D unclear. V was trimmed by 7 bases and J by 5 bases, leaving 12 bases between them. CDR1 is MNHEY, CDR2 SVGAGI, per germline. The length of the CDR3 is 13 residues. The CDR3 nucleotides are TGTGCCAGCACCCGGGGAGGGTATCAGCCCCAGCATTTT. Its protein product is CASTRGGYQPQHF.

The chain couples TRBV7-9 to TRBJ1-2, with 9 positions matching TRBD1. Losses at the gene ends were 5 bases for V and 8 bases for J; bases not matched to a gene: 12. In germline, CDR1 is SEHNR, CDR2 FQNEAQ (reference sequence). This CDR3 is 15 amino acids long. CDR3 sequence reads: CASSLPGTGSFGYTF. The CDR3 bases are TGTGCCAGCAGCCTCCCTGGGACAGGGAGTTTCGGCTACACCTTC. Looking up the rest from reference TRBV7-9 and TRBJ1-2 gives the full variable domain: DTGVSQNPRHKITKRGQNVTFRCDPISEHNRLYWYRQTLGQGPEFLTYFQNEAQLEKSRLLSDRFSAERPKGSFSTLEIQRTEQGDSAMYLCASSLPGTGSFGYTFGSGTRLTVV.

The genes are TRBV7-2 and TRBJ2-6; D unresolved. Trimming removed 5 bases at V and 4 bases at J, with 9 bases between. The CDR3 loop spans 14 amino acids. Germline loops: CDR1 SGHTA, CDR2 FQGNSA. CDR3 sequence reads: CASSPPQGANVLTF. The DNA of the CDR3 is TGTGCCAGCAGCCCCCCACAAGGGGCCAACGTCCTGACTTTC.

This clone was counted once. The CDR3 loop is CASSLEAPTGAYTEAFF. CDR3 nucleotides: TGTGCCAGCTCACTAGAGGCCCCCACAGGGGCTTACACTGAAGCTTTCTTT. The rearrangement joins TRBV18 to TRBJ1-1; 7 bases agree with TRBD1. Unmatched junction bases numbered 14, after V lost 4 bases and J lost 3 bases. Germline V gene data show CDR1 as KGHSH and CDR2 as LQKENI. The CDR3 length is 17 residues.

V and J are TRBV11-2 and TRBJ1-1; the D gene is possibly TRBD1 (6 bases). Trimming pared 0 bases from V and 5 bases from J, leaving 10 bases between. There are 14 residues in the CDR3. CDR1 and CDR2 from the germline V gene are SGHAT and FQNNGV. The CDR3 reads CASSLERGGTEAFF. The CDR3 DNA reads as TGTGCCAGCAGCTTAGAAAGGGGGGGGACTGAAGCTTTCTTT.

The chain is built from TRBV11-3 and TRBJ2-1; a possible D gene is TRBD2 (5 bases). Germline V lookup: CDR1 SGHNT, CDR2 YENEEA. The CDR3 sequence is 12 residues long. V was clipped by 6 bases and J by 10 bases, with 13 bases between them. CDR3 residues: CASRRVGEEQFF. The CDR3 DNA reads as TGTGCCAGCAGGCGGGTCGGTGAGGAGCAGTTCTTC.

The CDR3 is CASSEQGAYEQYF. CDR3 in DNA: TGTGCCAGTAGCGAACAGGGGGCCTACGAGCAGTACTTC. The chain is built from TRBV19 and TRBJ2-7, with 8 positions matching TRBD1. The CDR3 length is 13 residues. The ends lost 6 bases at V and 2 bases at J; junction bases unmatched: 3. Germline V CDR1 and CDR2: LNHDA, SQIVND (reference sequence).

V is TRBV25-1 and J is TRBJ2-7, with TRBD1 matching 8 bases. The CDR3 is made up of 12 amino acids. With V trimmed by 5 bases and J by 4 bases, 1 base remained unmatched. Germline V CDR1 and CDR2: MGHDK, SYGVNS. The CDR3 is CASSRTGYEQYF. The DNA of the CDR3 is TGTGCCAGCAGTCGGACAGGGTACGAGCAGTACTTC.

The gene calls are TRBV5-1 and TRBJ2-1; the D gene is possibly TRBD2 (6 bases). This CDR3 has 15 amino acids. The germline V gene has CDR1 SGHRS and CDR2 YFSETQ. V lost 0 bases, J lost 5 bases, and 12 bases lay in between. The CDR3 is CASSLGGGTNNEQFF. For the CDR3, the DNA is TGCGCCAGCAGCTTGGGTGGCGGGACGAACAATGAGCAGTTCTTC.